A single sample is the source of the 2 T cell receptor beta chains below, sequenced in a study of blood T cell repertoires in COVID-19. The protocol was immunoSEQ multiplex PCR, while the TCRdb copy is restricted to in-frame clones and leaves out a portion. This table has roughly 670,000 clones, over 80% appearing once. The sequenced sample was peripheral blood. The receptors here all came from a young woman with acute or convalescent COVID-19.

The chain has TRBV10-2 and TRBJ2-5; D may be TRBD1 (5 bases). Trimming cost V 4 bases and J 5 bases, with 5 bases left between them. In germline, CDR1 is WSHSY, CDR2 SAAADI. This CDR3 spans 11 amino acids. CDR3 DNA sequence: TGCGCCAGCAGTGCAGGGGAGACCCAGTACTTC. Translation: CASSAGETQYF.

This sequence joins TRBV6-5 and TRBJ1-2, with 7 bases matching TRBD1. This CDR3 contains 14 residues. The germline gives CDR1 MNHEY, CDR2 SVGAGI. V lost 2 bases to trimming and J lost 4 bases; unmatched junction nucleotides: 4. DNA for the CDR3: TGTGCCAGCAGTTACCTGGGACAGCCCTATGGCTACACCTTC. It codes for CASSYLGQPYGYTF.